This TCR beta chain came from a study of human T cells and chemical hapten exposure. As for time point: pre-sensitization, week 0. Indicated treatment: therapeutic diphenylcyclopropenone sensitization with weekly scalp DPC. Germline loops: CDR1 SGHAT, CDR2 FQNNGV. V lost 5 bases, J lost 6 bases, and 8 bases lay in between. The CDR3 spans 12 residues. TCRdb re-derived calls from the RACE reads in MiXCR, one entry per CDR3 protein. The sample has 250,000 or so distinct CDR3 sequences, about 9.4% seen once. Sequencing was performed on whole blood, taken in connection with sensitization to the hapten diphenylcyclopropenone (DPC). The receptor was derived from a woman aged 40 to 50 with alopecia areata. Some clones in this sample may be carry-over from other donors' samples. The chain joins TRBV11-2 to TRBJ2-1; D remains ambiguous. The CDR3 here is CASSQILNEQFF. For the CDR3, the DNA is TGTGCCAGCAGCCAAATACTCAATGAGCAGTTCTTC.